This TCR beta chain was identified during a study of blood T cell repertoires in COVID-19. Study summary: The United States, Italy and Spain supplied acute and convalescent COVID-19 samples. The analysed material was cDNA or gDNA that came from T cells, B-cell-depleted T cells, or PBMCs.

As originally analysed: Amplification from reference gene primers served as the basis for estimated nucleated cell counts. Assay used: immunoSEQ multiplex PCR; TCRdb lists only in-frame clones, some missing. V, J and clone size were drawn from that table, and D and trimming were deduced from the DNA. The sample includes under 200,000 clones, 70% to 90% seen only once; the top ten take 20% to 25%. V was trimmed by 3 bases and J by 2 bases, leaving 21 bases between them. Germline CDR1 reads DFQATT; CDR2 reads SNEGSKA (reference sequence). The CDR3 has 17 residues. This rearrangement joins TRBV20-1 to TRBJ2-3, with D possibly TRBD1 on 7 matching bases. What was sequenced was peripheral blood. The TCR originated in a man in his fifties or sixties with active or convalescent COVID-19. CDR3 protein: CSASDVAGQLNTDTQYF. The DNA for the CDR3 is TGCAGTGCTAGTGATGTGGCGGGACAGCTGAACACAGATACGCAGTATTTT.